This T cell receptor (beta chain) is drawn from a study of shared clonotypes between healthy human individuals. CDR1 is SGHTA, CDR2 FQGNSA, per germline. V was trimmed by 3 bases and J by 2 bases, leaving 7 bases between them. The CDR3 sequence is 13 residues long. Positively selected for CCR7, the CD45RO-negative cells used as naive CD8 cells excluded terminally differentiated effector memory CD45RA+ cells. On this clone: Its antigen is unknown.

Study-wide results and limits: Incomplete sequencing of sorted subsets was indicated by rarefaction despite large depth. Of the naive CD4 clonotypes, around 5.2% were shared across several donors.

Deep level was the assay's run setting. Profiled with immunoSEQ multiplex PCR; TCRdb holds only in-frame clones, not every one. This table has about 2 million clones, about 95% appearing once. The V and J genes are TRBV7-2 and TRBJ1-1; D is ambiguous. Sequenced input: naive CD8+ T cells sorted from blood. This TCR derives from a man between 18 and 29 years old in good health. CDR3 sequence: CASSFRANTEAFF. In DNA form, the CDR3 reads TGTGCCAGCAGCTTCCGAGCCAACACTGAAGCTTTCTTT.